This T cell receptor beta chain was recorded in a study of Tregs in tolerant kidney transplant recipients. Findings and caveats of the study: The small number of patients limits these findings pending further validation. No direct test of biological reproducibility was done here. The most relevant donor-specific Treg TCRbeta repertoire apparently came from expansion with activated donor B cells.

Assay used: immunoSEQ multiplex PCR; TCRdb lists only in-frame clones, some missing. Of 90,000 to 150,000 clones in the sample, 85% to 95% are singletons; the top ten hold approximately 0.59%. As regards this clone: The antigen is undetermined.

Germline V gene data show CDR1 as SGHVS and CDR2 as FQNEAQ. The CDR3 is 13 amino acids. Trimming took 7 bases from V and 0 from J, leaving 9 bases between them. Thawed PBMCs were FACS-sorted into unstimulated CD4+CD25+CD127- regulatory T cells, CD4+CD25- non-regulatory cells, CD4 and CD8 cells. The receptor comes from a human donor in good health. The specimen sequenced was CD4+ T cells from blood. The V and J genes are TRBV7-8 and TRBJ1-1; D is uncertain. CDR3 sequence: CASIPVVNTEAFF. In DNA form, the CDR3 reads TGTGCCAGCATTCCGGTAGTGAACACTGAAGCTTTCTTT.